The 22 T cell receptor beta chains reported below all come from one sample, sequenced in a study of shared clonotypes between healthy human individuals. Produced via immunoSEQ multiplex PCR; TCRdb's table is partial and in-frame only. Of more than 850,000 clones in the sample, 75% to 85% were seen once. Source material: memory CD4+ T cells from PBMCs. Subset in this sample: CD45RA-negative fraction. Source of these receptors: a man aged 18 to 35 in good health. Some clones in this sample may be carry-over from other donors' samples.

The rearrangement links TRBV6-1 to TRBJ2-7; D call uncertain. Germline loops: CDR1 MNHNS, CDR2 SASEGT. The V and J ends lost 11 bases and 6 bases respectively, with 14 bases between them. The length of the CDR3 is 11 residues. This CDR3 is CAHRGFSEQYF. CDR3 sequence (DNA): TGTGCCCATAGAGGTTTCTCCGAGCAGTACTTC.

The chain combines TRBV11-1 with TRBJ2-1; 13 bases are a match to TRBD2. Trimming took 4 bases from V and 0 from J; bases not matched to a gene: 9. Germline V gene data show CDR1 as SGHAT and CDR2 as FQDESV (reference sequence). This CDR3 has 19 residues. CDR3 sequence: CASSSGTSGVRSSYNEQFF. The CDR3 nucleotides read TGTGCCAGCAGCTCAGGGACTAGCGGGGTGAGGAGCTCCTACAATGAGCAGTTCTTC.

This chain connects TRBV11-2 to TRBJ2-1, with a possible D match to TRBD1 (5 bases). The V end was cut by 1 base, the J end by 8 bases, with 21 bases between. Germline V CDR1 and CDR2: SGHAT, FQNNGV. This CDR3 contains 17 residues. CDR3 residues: CASSLGRSRAAADEQFF. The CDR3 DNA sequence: TGTGCCAGCAGCTTAGGCCGATCCAGGGCCGCGGCCGATGAGCAGTTCTTC. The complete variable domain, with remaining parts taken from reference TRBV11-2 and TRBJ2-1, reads EAGVAQSPRYKIIEKRQSVAFWCNPISGHATLYWYQQILGQGPKLLIQFQNNGVVDDSQLPKDRFSAERLKGVDSTLKIQPAKLEDSAVYLCASSLGRSRAAADEQFFGPGTRLTVL.

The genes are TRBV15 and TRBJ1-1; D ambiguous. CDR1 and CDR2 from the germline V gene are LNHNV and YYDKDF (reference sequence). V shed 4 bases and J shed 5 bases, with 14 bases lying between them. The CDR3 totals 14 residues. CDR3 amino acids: CATSIPVSGTEAFF. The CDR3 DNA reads TGTGCCACCAGCATACCGGTCTCGGGAACTGAAGCTTTCTTT.

The CDR3 DNA reads TGTGCCAGCAGCGTAGTGGGAGAGACGCAGTATTTT. It codes for CASSVVGETQYF. The rearrangement links TRBV9 to TRBJ2-3; tentative D call: TRBD2 (5 bases). The CDR3 is 12 amino acids. The ends were cut back, 0 bases at V and 9 bases at J, with 8 bases in the middle. Germline V gene data show CDR1 as SGDLS and CDR2 as YYNGEE.

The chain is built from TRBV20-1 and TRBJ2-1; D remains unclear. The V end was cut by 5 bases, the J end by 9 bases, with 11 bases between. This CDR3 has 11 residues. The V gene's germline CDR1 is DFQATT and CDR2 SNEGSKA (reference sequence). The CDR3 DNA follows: TGCAGTGCTTTCAATCGTGGTGAGCAGTTCTTC. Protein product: CSAFNRGEQFF.

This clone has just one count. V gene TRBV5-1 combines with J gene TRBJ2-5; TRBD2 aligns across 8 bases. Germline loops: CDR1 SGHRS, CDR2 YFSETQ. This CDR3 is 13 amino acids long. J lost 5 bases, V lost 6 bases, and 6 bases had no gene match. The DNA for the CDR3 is TGCGCCAGCACCGCACCGGGGGGGGAGACCCAGTACTTC. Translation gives CASTAPGGETQYF.

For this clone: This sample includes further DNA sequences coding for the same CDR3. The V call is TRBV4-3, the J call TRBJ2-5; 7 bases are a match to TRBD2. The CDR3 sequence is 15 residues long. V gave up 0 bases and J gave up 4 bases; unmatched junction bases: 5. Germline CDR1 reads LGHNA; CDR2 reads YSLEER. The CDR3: CASSQEGGFGETQYF. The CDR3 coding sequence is TGCGCCAGCAGCCAAGAGGGAGGGTTTGGAGAGACCCAGTACTTC.

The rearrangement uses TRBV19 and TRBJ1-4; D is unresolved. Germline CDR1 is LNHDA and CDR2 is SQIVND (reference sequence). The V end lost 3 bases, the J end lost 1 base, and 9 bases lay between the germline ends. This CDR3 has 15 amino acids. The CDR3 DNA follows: TGTGCCAGTAGTATGAACAGCTTAACTAATGAAAAACTGTTTTTT. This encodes CASSMNSLTNEKLFF.

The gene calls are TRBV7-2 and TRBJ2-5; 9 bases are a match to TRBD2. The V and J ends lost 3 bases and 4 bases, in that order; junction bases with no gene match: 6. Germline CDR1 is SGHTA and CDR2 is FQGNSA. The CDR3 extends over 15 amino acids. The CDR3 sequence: CASSFLGAGGETQYF. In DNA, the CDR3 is TGTGCCAGCAGCTTCCTCGGAGCGGGAGGAGAGACCCAGTACTTC.

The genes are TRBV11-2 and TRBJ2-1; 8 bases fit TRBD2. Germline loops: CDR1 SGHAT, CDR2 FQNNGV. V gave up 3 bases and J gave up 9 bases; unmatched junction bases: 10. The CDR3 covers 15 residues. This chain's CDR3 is CASSFTSGADGEQFF. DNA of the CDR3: TGTGCCAGCAGCTTTACTAGCGGAGCCGATGGTGAGCAGTTCTTC.

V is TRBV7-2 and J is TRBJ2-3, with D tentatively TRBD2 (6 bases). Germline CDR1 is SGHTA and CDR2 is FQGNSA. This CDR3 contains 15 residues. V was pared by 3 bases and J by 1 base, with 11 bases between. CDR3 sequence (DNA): TGTGCCAGCAGCTTGGAGGGGTGGGGCACAGATACGCAGTATTTT. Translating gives CASSLEGWGTDTQYF.

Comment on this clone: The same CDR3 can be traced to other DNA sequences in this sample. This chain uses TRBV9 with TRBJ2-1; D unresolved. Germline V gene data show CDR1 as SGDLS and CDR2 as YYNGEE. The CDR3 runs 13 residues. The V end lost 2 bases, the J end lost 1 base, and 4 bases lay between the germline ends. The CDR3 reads CASSVGSYNEQFF. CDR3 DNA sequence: TGTGCCAGCAGCGTCGGTTCCTACAATGAGCAGTTCTTC.

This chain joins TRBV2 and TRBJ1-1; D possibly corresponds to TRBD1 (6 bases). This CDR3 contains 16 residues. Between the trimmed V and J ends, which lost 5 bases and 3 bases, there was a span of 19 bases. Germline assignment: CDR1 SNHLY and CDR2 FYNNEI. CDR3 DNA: TGTGCCAGCAGTAGAAATATCGGGACACTGGACACTGAAGCTTTCTTT. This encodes CASSRNIGTLDTEAFF.

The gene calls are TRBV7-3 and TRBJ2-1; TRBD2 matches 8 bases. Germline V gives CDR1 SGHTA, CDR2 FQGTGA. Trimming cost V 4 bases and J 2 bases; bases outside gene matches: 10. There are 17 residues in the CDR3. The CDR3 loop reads CASSSQLTSGTYNEQFF. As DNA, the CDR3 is TGTGCCAGCAGCTCACAGCTTACTAGCGGAACCTACAATGAGCAGTTCTTC.

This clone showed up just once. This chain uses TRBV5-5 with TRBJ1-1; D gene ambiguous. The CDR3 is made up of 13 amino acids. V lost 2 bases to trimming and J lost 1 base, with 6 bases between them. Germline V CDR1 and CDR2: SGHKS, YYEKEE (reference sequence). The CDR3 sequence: CASSLGTNTEAFF. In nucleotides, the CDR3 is TGTGCCAGCAGCTTAGGTACGAACACTGAAGCTTTCTTT.

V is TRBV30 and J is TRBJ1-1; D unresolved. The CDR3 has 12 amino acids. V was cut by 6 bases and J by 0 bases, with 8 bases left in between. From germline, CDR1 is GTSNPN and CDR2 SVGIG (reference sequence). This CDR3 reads CACAVLNTEAFF. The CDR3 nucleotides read TGTGCCTGCGCCGTCCTGAACACTGAAGCTTTCTTT. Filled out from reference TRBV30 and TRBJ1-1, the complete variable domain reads SQTIHQWPATLVQPVGSPLSLECTVEGTSNPNLYWYRQAAGRGLQLLFYSVGIGQISSEVPQNLSASRPQDRQFILSSKKLLLSDSGFYLCACAVLNTEAFFGQGTRLTVV.

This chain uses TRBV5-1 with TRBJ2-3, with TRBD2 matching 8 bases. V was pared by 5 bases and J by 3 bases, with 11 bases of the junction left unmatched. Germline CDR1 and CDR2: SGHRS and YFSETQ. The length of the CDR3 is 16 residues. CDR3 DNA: TGCGCCAGCAGGGAGGGGCCGGCGGGAGGAACAGATACGCAGTATTTT. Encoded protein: CASREGPAGGTDTQYF.

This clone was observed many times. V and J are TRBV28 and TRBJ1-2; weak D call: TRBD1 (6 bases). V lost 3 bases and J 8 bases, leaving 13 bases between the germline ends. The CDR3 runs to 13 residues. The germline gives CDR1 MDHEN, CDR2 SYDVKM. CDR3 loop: CASSFSGTPGYTF. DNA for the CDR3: TGTGCCAGCAGTTTTTCGGGGACACCCGGCTACACCTTC.

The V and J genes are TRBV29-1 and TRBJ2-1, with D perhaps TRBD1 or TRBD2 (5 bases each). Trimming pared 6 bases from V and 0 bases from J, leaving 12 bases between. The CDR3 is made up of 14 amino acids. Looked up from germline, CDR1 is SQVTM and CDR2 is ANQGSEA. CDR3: CSVPTGRSYNEQFF. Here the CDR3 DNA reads TGCAGCGTCCCCACGGGGCGCTCCTACAATGAGCAGTTCTTC.

The chain's CDR3 is CASSDPDNANTGELFF. Written as DNA, the CDR3 is TGTGCCAGCAGTGACCCCGACAACGCGAACACCGGGGAGCTGTTTTTT. The chain couples TRBV25-1 to TRBJ2-2; D is uncertain. This CDR3 has 16 residues. The V and J ends lost 3 bases and 0 bases respectively, with 11 bases between them. CDR1 is MGHDK and CDR2 is SYGVNS in the germline V gene.

CDR3 sequence: CAWSEASGDEQFF. CDR3 coding DNA: TGTGCCTGGAGTGAGGCTAGTGGCGATGAGCAGTTCTTC. The rearrangement joins TRBV30 to TRBJ2-1; D not certain. The V end was cut by 1 base, the J end by 8 bases, with 12 bases between. The CDR3 extends over 13 amino acids. Per germline, CDR1 GTSNPN and CDR2 SVGIG (reference sequence). Full variable domain (missing parts from reference TRBV30 and TRBJ2-1): SQTIHQWPATLVQPVGSPLSLECTVEGTSNPNLYWYRQAAGRGLQLLFYSVGIGQISSEVPQNLSASRPQDRQFILSSKKLLLSDSGFYLCAWSEASGDEQFFGPGTRLTVL.